This is a list of T cell receptor beta chains from one sample in a study of T-cell reconstitution after alpha-beta-depleted transplantation in children. TCRdb re-derived calls from the PCR reads in MiXCR, one entry per CDR3 protein. This table has some 220,000 distinct CDR3 sequences, around 9.6% appearing once. The input for sequencing was PBMCs from the stem cell graft donor, taken from the stem cell graft. All receptors derive from a human donor who donated a stem cell graft to a child with acute lymphoblastic leukemia. Both conserved end residues are part of each CDR3. Each record gives: J gene, clone size, D gene, V gene, CDR3 length, CDR3 protein, CDR3 DNA. The D gene is left open where the match is weak. Only some rows state a clone size, as once, few, many or a class for expanded clones.

J: TRBJ1-2
size: -
D: -
V: TRBV5-1
length: 15
CDR3: CASSLERADGYGYTF
DNA: TGCGCCAGCAGCTTGGAAAGGGCCGACGGCTATGGCTACACCTTC

J: TRBJ1-1
size: many
D: TRBD1
V: TRBV7-2
length: 16
CDR3: CASSPGTGALNTEAFF
DNA: TGTGCCAGCAGCCCAGGGACAGGGGCCCTGAACACTGAAGCTTTCTTT

J: TRBJ2-7
size: -
D: TRBD2
V: TRBV11-2
length: 16
CDR3: CASSPQLAGVAYEQYF
DNA: TGTGCCAGCAGCCCCCAGCTAGCGGGGGTCGCCTACGAGCAGTACTTC

J: TRBJ1-6
size: few
D: -
V: TRBV5-1
length: 15
CDR3: CASSFEGGPGSPLHF
DNA: TGCGCCAGCAGCTTTGAGGGGGGCCCGGGTTCACCCCTCCACTTT

J: TRBJ2-7
size: many
D: -
V: TRBV5-4
length: 15
CDR3: CASSLGGLGSYEQYF
DNA: TGTGCCAGCAGCTTGGGTGGACTTGGGAGTTACGAGCAGTACTTC

J: TRBJ2-3
size: -
D: TRBD2
V: TRBV5-6
length: 17
CDR3: CASSLRRGRRSTDTQYF
DNA: TGTGCCAGCAGCTTGAGGCGCGGGAGAAGGAGCACAGATACGCAGTATTTT

J: TRBJ2-5
size: few
D: -
V: TRBV12-3/TRBV12-4
length: 14
CDR3: CASSPQGQEETQYF
DNA: TGTGCCAGCAGCCCACAGGGTCAGGAGGAGACCCAGTACTTC

J: TRBJ1-2
size: many
D: -
V: TRBV5-1
length: 13
CDR3: CASSLEGIDGYTF
DNA: TGCGCCAGCAGCTTGGAAGGGATTGATGGCTACACCTTC

J: TRBJ1-1
size: few
D: -
V: TRBV12-3/TRBV12-4
length: 13
CDR3: CASSTQGGTEAFF
DNA: TGTGCCAGCAGTACACAGGGAGGCACTGAAGCTTTCTTT

J: TRBJ1-2
size: many
D: -
V: TRBV25-1
length: 14
CDR3: CASNGPQDSYGYTF
DNA: TGTGCCAGCAACGGACCTCAAGACAGCTATGGCTACACCTTC

J: TRBJ2-1
size: many
D: TRBD2
V: TRBV4-3
length: 16
CDR3: CASSPSRGSSYNEQFF
DNA: TGCGCCAGCAGCCCATCGCGGGGGAGCTCCTACAATGAGCAGTTCTTC

J: TRBJ2-6
size: many
D: TRBD1
V: TRBV24-1
length: 17
CDR3: CATQTGEVASGANVLTF
DNA: TGTGCCACCCAGACAGGGGAAGTAGCCTCTGGGGCCAACGTCCTGACTTTC

J: TRBJ1-5
size: -
D: -
V: TRBV7-2
length: 15
CDR3: CASSLSGLGNQPQHF
DNA: TGTGCCAGCAGCTTATCGGGGTTGGGCAATCAGCCCCAGCATTTT

J: TRBJ2-7
size: few
D: -
V: TRBV3-1
length: 13
CDR3: CASSLRQDYEQYF
DNA: TGTGCCAGCAGCCTTCGACAGGACTACGAGCAGTACTTC

J: TRBJ2-5
size: -
D: -
V: TRBV5-4
length: 12
CDR3: CASGSLGETQYF
DNA: TGTGCCAGCGGGTCATTGGGAGAGACCCAGTACTTC

J: TRBJ2-1
size: few
D: -
V: TRBV3-1
length: 13
CDR3: CASSRGDFRSQFF
DNA: TGTGCCAGCAGCCGAGGGGACTTCAGATCGCAGTTCTTC

J: TRBJ1-2
size: few
D: -
V: TRBV28
length: 13
CDR3: CASSLTAGTGYTF
DNA: TGTGCCAGCAGTTTAACAGCGGGAACTGGCTACACCTTC

J: TRBJ2-3
size: many
D: -
V: TRBV7-2
length: 17
CDR3: CASSLAFRGGRADTQYF
DNA: TGTGCCAGCAGCTTAGCCTTTAGGGGGGGCAGGGCAGATACGCAGTATTTT

J: TRBJ1-4
size: many
D: -
V: TRBV10-3
length: 16
CDR3: CAISESGGQPNEKLFF
DNA: TGTGCCATCAGTGAGTCGGGGGGGCAGCCCAATGAAAAACTGTTTTTT

J: TRBJ2-7
size: many
D: -
V: TRBV6-2/TRBV6-3
length: 12
CDR3: CASSYGTDEQYF
DNA: TGTGCCAGCAGTTACGGGACCGACGAGCAGTACTTC

J: TRBJ1-5
size: few
D: -
V: TRBV4-3
length: 15
CDR3: CASSQDRHSNQPQHF
DNA: TGCGCCAGCAGCCAAGACAGACATAGCAATCAGCCCCAGCATTTT

J: TRBJ2-5
size: many
D: -
V: TRBV7-9
length: 13
CDR3: CASSLSSQETQYF
DNA: TGTGCCAGCAGCTTAAGCTCTCAAGAGACCCAGTACTTC

J: TRBJ2-3
size: -
D: -
V: TRBV27
length: 12
CDR3: CASSFSSDTQYF
DNA: TGTGCCAGCAGTTTCTCTTCGGATACGCAGTATTTT

J: TRBJ1-2
size: few
D: -
V: TRBV5-6
length: 15
CDR3: CASTPMYRENYGYTF
DNA: TGTGCCAGCACCCCTATGTACAGGGAAAACTATGGCTACACCTTC

J: TRBJ2-5
size: few
D: -
V: TRBV6-1
length: 15
CDR3: CASTDKTSSGETQYF
DNA: TGTGCCAGCACCGACAAGACTAGTAGCGGTGAGACCCAGTACTTC

J: TRBJ2-3
size: -
D: -
V: TRBV12-5
length: 14
CDR3: CASGFTLRGNTQYF
DNA: TGTGCTAGTGGTTTTACCCTCCGGGGTAATACGCAGTATTTT

J: TRBJ1-2
size: many
D: -
V: TRBV4-2
length: 14
CDR3: CASSRTGTAYGYTF
DNA: TGTGCCAGCAGCCGAACCGGGACTGCCTATGGCTACACCTTC

J: TRBJ2-3
size: few
D: -
V: TRBV7-8
length: 16
CDR3: CASSFRGTTSTDTQYF
DNA: TGTGCCAGCAGCTTTCGGGGGACCACAAGCACAGATACGCAGTATTTT

J: TRBJ2-3
size: few
D: TRBD1
V: TRBV6-1
length: 18
CDR3: CASRLTYTTGTGADTQYF
DNA: TGTGCCAGCAGGCTGACATATACGACCGGGACAGGGGCGGATACGCAGTATTTT

J: TRBJ2-7
size: -
D: TRBD2
V: TRBV7-6
length: 15
CDR3: CASSLEAGGLYEQYF
DNA: TGTGCCAGCAGCTTAGAGGCGGGGGGCCTTTACGAGCAGTACTTC

J: TRBJ2-5
size: -
D: -
V: TRBV11-2
length: 16
CDR3: CASSLWGRGFQETQYF
DNA: TGTGCCAGCAGCCTTTGGGGTAGAGGGTTCCAAGAGACCCAGTACTTC

J: TRBJ2-3
size: many
D: -
V: TRBV5-1
length: 16
CDR3: CASSSSGGGGLDTQYF
DNA: TGCGCCAGCAGCTCCTCCGGGGGCGGGGGTCTGGATACGCAGTATTTT

J: TRBJ2-1
size: many
D: TRBD1
V: TRBV29-1
length: 11
CDR3: CSVQDRVVAIF
DNA: TGCAGCGTTCAGGACAGGGTAGTGGCGATCTTC

J: TRBJ2-3
size: -
D: -
V: TRBV5-1
length: 15
CDR3: CASSLVGGATDTQYF
DNA: TGCGCCAGCAGCTTGGTAGGGGGTGCCACAGATACGCAGTATTTT

J: TRBJ1-1
size: many
D: -
V: TRBV21-1
length: 14
CDR3: CASSIQQGATEAFF
DNA: TGTGCCAGCAGCATACAACAGGGGGCGACTGAAGCTTTCTTT

J: TRBJ2-5
size: -
D: TRBD1
V: TRBV7-8
length: 15
CDR3: CASSPRDRVGETQYF
DNA: TGTGCCAGCAGCCCCCGGGACAGGGTAGGAGAGACCCAGTACTTC

J: TRBJ1-2
size: few
D: TRBD1
V: TRBV6-1
length: 12
CDR3: CAAVTGDYGYTF
DNA: TGTGCCGCCGTGACAGGGGACTATGGCTACACCTTC

J: TRBJ2-3
size: few
D: TRBD1
V: TRBV11-2
length: 18
CDR3: CASSFRTGAPLNTDTQYF
DNA: TGTGCCAGCAGCTTCCGGACAGGGGCGCCCCTAAACACAGATACGCAGTATTTT

J: TRBJ2-3
size: -
D: -
V: TRBV2
length: 11
CDR3: CASKAIDTQYF
DNA: TGTGCCAGCAAAGCGATAGATACGCAGTATTTT

J: TRBJ2-7
size: many
D: -
V: TRBV12-3/TRBV12-4
length: 12
CDR3: CASSQQGLEQYF
DNA: TGTGCCAGCAGCCAGCAGGGGCTTGAGCAGTACTTC

J: TRBJ1-1
size: -
D: TRBD1
V: TRBV4-3
length: 14
CDR3: CASSQGTGDTEAFF
DNA: TGCGCCAGCAGCCAGGGAACAGGGGACACTGAAGCTTTCTTT

J: TRBJ2-2
size: few
D: -
V: TRBV12-3/TRBV12-4
length: 14
CDR3: CASSLGSNTGELFF
DNA: TGTGCCAGCAGTTTAGGGTCGAACACCGGGGAGCTGTTTTTT

J: TRBJ2-7
size: -
D: -
V: TRBV7-8
length: 11
CDR3: CASSFQDEQYF
DNA: TGTGCCAGCAGCTTTCAGGACGAGCAGTACTTC

J: TRBJ2-7
size: few
D: -
V: TRBV6-5
length: 15
CDR3: CASSYSRGATYEQYF
DNA: TGTGCCAGCAGTTACTCGAGAGGGGCCACCTACGAGCAGTACTTC

J: TRBJ1-1
size: -
D: -
V: TRBV5-1
length: 16
CDR3: CASSPGPGAPRTEAFF
DNA: TGCGCCAGCAGCCCCGGACCGGGGGCGCCGCGCACTGAAGCTTTCTTT

J: TRBJ1-2
size: many
D: TRBD1
V: TRBV20-1
length: 17
CDR3: CSASEVLRTGSNYGYTF
DNA: TGCAGTGCTAGCGAGGTCCTGCGGACAGGATCAAACTATGGCTACACCTTC

J: TRBJ2-3
size: many
D: -
V: TRBV20-1
length: 15
CDR3: CSARVSGFRTDTQYF
DNA: TGCAGTGCTAGAGTGAGCGGGTTCCGCACAGATACGCAGTATTTT

J: TRBJ2-1
size: -
D: -
V: TRBV9
length: 17
CDR3: CASSVDGRGLSYNEQFF
DNA: TGTGCCAGCAGCGTAGACGGGCGGGGCCTCTCCTACAATGAGCAGTTCTTC

J: TRBJ1-4
size: few
D: TRBD1
V: TRBV20-1
length: 16
CDR3: CSAGQTPGQGREKLFF
DNA: TGCAGTGCTGGCCAAACCCCGGGACAGGGAAGAGAAAAACTGTTTTTT

J: TRBJ2-7
size: -
D: TRBD1
V: TRBV20-1
length: 13
CDR3: CSAPGQGGYEQYF
DNA: TGCAGTGCCCCGGGACAGGGGGGGTACGAGCAGTACTTC

J: TRBJ1-6
size: few
D: -
V: TRBV12-3/TRBV12-4
length: 11
CDR3: CASTHGSPLHF
DNA: TGTGCCAGCACCCATGGGTCACCCCTCCACTTT